Listed below are T cell receptor beta chains from one sample, sequenced in a study of T cell changes during pregnancy in multiple sclerosis. Measured with immunoSEQ multiplex PCR; TCRdb has only the in-frame clones, and not every one. The sample gives about 76,000 clones, roughly 93% of which show up once; 2.5% is in the top ten. The sample here was peripheral blood, taken in the second trimester of pregnancy. The receptors shown here come from a female donor with multiple sclerosis, enrolled in a pregnancy study. CDR3s include the opening cysteine and the closing phenylalanine or tryptophan. The D gene is left open where the match is weak. A clone size is listed for some rows: how often the clone was seen (once, few, many), or a class if it is expanded.

>NA|NA|TRBV9|TRBJ2-1
CASSVGGRKRILGGQSHEQFF
TGTGCCAGCAGCGTAGGTGGAAGGAAGAGAATTTTGGGGGGGCAAAGTCATGAGCAGTTCTTC
>NA|TRBD1|TRBV4-1|TRBJ1-1
CASSQDRGQDLGAFF
TGCGCCAGCAGCCAAGATCGGGGACAGGACCTGGGGGCTTTCTTT
>NA|NA|TRBV9|TRBJ1-2
CASGQPSYGYTF
TGTGCCAGCGGTCAACCTAGCTATGGCTACACCTTC
>NA|TRBD2|TRBV7-3|TRBJ2-5
CASSGLAGGPEETQYF
TGTGCCAGCAGCGGACTAGCGGGGGGCCCCGAAGAGACCCAGTACTTC
>NA|TRBD2|TRBV4-2|TRBJ2-5
CASSQELAGGSETQYF
TGTGCCAGCAGCCAAGAACTAGCGGGGGGTTCCGAGACCCAGTACTTC
>NA|NA|TRBV5-4|TRBJ2-1
CASSPRGGDYNEQFF
TGTGCCAGCAGCCCCCGAGGGGGGGACTACAATGAGCAGTTCTTC
>NA|NA|TRBV5-4|TRBJ1-2
CASSLPGTSIGYTF
TGTGCCAGCAGCTTACCCGGGACATCGATCGGCTACACCTTC
>NA|NA|TRBV29-1|TRBJ2-3
CSVAGGNMNTQYF
TGCAGCGTTGCTGGGGGGAATATGAATACGCAGTATTTT
>NA|TRBD1|TRBV5-4|TRBJ1-1
CASSLTGDTEAFF
TGTGCCAGCAGCTTGACAGGGGATACTGAAGCTTTCTTT
>once|TRBD1|TRBV6-6|TRBJ1-6
CASSYEPGQENSPLHF
TGTGCCAGCAGTTACGAGCCGGGACAGGAAAATTCACCCCTCCACTTT
>NA|NA|TRBV5-3|TRBJ2-5
CARSLGQQETQYF
TGTGCCAGAAGCTTGGGGCAGCAAGAGACCCAGTACTTC
>NA|NA|TRBV4-2|TRBJ1-1
CASSQAGGANTEAFF
TGTGCCAGCAGCCAAGCCGGGGGAGCGAACACTGAAGCTTTCTTT
>NA|NA|TRBV19|TRBJ2-1
CASSPLASSYNEQFF
TGTGCCAGTAGCCCTCTAGCGAGCTCCTACAATGAGCAGTTCTTC
>NA|NA|TRBV7-3|TRBJ1-1
CASSLRGDTEAFF
TGTGCCAGCAGCTTAAGGGGGGACACTGAAGCTTTCTTT
>NA|TRBD2|TRBV6-5|TRBJ2-3
CASNPSGGATDTQYF
TGTGCCAGCAACCCTAGCGGGGGAGCGACAGATACGCAGTATTTT
>NA|TRBD1|TRBV2|TRBJ1-1
CASRENRQGPGAFF
TGTGCCAGCAGGGAGAATAGACAGGGGCCGGGGGCTTTCTTT
>NA|NA|TRBV5-4|TRBJ2-3
CASSHSGGTDTQYF
TGTGCCAGCAGCCACTCCGGGGGCACAGATACGCAGTATTTT
>NA|NA|TRBV7-9|TRBJ1-1
CASSLSAEAFF
TGTGCCAGCAGCTTAAGCGCTGAAGCTTTCTTT
>NA|NA|TRBV18|TRBJ2-1
CASSPDPSSYNEQFF
TGTGCCAGCTCACCTGATCCGAGCTCCTACAATGAGCAGTTCTTC
>NA|NA|TRBV30|TRBJ1-1
CAWSIRDTNTEAFF
TGTGCCTGGAGTATCCGGGATACGAACACTGAAGCTTTCTTT
>NA|NA|TRBV4-1|TRBJ1-5
CASSQDPTGPQPQHF
TGCGCCAGCAGCCAAGATCCCACAGGTCCTCAGCCCCAGCATTTT
>NA|NA|TRBV6-6|TRBJ2-4
CASSYSRGPRVGIQYF
TGTGCCAGCAGTTACTCTAGGGGCCCCCGGGTTGGCATTCAGTACTTC
>NA|TRBD1|TRBV6-1|TRBJ1-2
CASTLDRAGYTF
TGTGCCAGCACCTTGGACAGGGCTGGCTACACCTTC
>NA|NA|TRBV6-5|TRBJ1-1
CASSYAEINTEAFF
TGTGCCAGCAGTTACGCGGAGATTAACACTGAAGCTTTCTTT
>NA|NA|TRBV5-1|TRBJ2-5
CASSLGLLTGPETQYF
TGCGCCAGCAGCTTGGGGCTACTGACAGGTCCAGAGACCCAGTACTTC
>NA|TRBD1|TRBV7-9|TRBJ2-1
CASNPGGSYNEQFF
TGTGCCAGCAACCCAGGGGGATCCTACAATGAGCAGTTCTTC
>NA|NA|TRBV7-3|TRBJ2-3
CASSLGTGTDTQYF
TGTGCCAGCAGCCTGGGCACGGGGACAGATACGCAGTATTTT
>NA|NA|TRBV14|TRBJ2-2
CASSRDLQVGELFF
TGTGCCAGCAGCCGGGACTTGCAGGTCGGGGAGCTGTTTTTT
>NA|NA|TRBV5-4|TRBJ2-5
CASSLERTQYF
TGTGCCAGCAGCTTGGAGCGGACCCAGTACTTC
>NA|NA|TRBV6-1|TRBJ2-5
CASSEGLGVTSQETQYF
TGTGCCAGCAGTGAAGGCCTGGGAGTAACCAGCCAAGAGACCCAGTACTTC
>NA|NA|TRBV7-3|TRBJ1-6
CASSLTRSNSPLHF
TGTGCCAGCAGCTTAACGCGGAGTAATTCACCCCTCCACTTT
>NA|TRBD1|TRBV27|TRBJ2-7
CASSLDRAYEQYF
TGTGCCAGCAGTTTGGACAGGGCCTACGAGCAGTACTTC
>NA|NA|TRBV9|TRBJ2-5
CASSVASAYQETQYF
TGTGCCAGCAGCGTAGCGAGCGCGTACCAAGAGACCCAGTACTTC
>NA|TRBD2|TRBV2|TRBJ2-2
CASSVVAGGSSGELFF
TGTGCCAGCAGTGTGGTAGCGGGGGGTTCGTCCGGGGAGCTGTTTTTT
>NA|NA|TRBV11-2|TRBJ1-5
CASSSSGRRDQPQHF
TGTGCCAGCAGTTCCTCGGGTCGCCGCGATCAGCCCCAGCATTTT
>NA|NA|TRBV1|TRBJ1-2
CTSSQDEGSADGYTF
TGCACCAGCAGCCAAGATGAGGGAAGTGCGGATGGCTACACCTTC
>NA|TRBD1|TRBV18|TRBJ2-5
CASSPGTGVQETQYF
TGTGCCAGCTCACCTGGGACAGGGGTTCAGGAGACCCAGTACTTC
>NA|NA|TRBV7-2|TRBJ2-7
CASSSWDKSYEQYF
TGTGCCAGCAGCTCTTGGGACAAATCCTACGAGCAGTACTTC
>once|NA|TRBV30|TRBJ2-1
CAWRGWTTYNEQFF
TGTGCCTGGAGAGGCTGGACAACCTACAATGAGCAGTTCTTC
>NA|TRBD1|TRBV11-2|TRBJ1-2
CASSQIRRQGVGYGYTF
TGTGCCAGCAGCCAAATACGTAGACAGGGGGTGGGCTATGGCTACACCTTC
>NA|NA|TRBV4-1|TRBJ2-1
CASSLRIAPYNEQFF
TGCGCCAGCAGCCTGAGAATAGCCCCATACAATGAGCAGTTCTTC
>once|NA|TRBV27|TRBJ2-5
CASSQGGWETQYF
TGTGCCAGCAGTCAGGGGGGCTGGGAGACCCAGTACTTC
>NA|NA|TRBV27|TRBJ1-4
CASSTATPANEKLFF
TGTGCCAGCAGTACCGCGACACCAGCTAATGAAAAACTGTTTTTT
>NA|NA|TRBV19|TRBJ1-3
CATRARGLSGNTIYF
TGTGCCACCCGGGCCAGGGGCCTCTCTGGAAACACCATATATTTT
>NA|NA|TRBV21-1|TRBJ2-3
CASPIPRGGGTDTQYF
TGTGCCAGTCCAATTCCTAGGGGGGGCGGCACAGATACGCAGTATTTT
>NA|NA|TRBV15|TRBJ2-3
CAITAGWTDTQYF
TGTGCCATTACGGCGGGTTGGACAGATACGCAGTATTTT
>NA|NA|TRBV19|TRBJ1-2
CASSIRRGIQTSNLWYYTF
TGTGCCAGTAGTATCAGGAGGGGGATCCAGACTAGCAATCTATGGTATTACACCTTC
>NA|TRBD2|TRBV18|TRBJ2-1
CASSSLAGGAPSYNEQFF
TGTGCCAGCTCATCGCTAGCGGGGGGAGCACCGTCCTACAATGAGCAGTTCTTC
>NA|TRBD1|TRBV15|TRBJ1-5
CATTKLETGPSFNQPQHF
TGTGCCACCACTAAACTGGAGACAGGGCCTTCTTTCAATCAGCCCCAGCATTTT
>once|TRBD2|TRBV28|TRBJ2-7
CASSSIAGVTYEQYF
TGTGCCAGCAGTTCCATAGCGGGGGTGACCTACGAGCAGTACTTC
>NA|NA|TRBV6-4|TRBJ2-7
CASSVNFGYEQYF
TGTGCCAGCAGTGTTAACTTCGGGTACGAGCAGTACTTC
>NA|NA|TRBV5-4|TRBJ1-4
CASSLGGIDEKLFF
TGTGCCAGCAGCTTAGGCGGGATTGATGAAAAACTGTTTTTT
>NA|TRBD2|TRBV19|TRBJ2-5
CASSITSGGETQYF
TGTGCCAGTAGTATCACTAGCGGGGGTGAGACCCAGTACTTC
>NA|NA|TRBV9|TRBJ2-3
CASSVETTSPTDTQYF
TGTGCCAGCAGCGTAGAAACTACTTCCCCCACAGATACGCAGTATTTT
>NA|NA|TRBV15|TRBJ1-5
CATSGGEGYNQPQHF
TGTGCCACCAGCGGGGGGGAAGGTTACAATCAGCCCCAGCATTTT